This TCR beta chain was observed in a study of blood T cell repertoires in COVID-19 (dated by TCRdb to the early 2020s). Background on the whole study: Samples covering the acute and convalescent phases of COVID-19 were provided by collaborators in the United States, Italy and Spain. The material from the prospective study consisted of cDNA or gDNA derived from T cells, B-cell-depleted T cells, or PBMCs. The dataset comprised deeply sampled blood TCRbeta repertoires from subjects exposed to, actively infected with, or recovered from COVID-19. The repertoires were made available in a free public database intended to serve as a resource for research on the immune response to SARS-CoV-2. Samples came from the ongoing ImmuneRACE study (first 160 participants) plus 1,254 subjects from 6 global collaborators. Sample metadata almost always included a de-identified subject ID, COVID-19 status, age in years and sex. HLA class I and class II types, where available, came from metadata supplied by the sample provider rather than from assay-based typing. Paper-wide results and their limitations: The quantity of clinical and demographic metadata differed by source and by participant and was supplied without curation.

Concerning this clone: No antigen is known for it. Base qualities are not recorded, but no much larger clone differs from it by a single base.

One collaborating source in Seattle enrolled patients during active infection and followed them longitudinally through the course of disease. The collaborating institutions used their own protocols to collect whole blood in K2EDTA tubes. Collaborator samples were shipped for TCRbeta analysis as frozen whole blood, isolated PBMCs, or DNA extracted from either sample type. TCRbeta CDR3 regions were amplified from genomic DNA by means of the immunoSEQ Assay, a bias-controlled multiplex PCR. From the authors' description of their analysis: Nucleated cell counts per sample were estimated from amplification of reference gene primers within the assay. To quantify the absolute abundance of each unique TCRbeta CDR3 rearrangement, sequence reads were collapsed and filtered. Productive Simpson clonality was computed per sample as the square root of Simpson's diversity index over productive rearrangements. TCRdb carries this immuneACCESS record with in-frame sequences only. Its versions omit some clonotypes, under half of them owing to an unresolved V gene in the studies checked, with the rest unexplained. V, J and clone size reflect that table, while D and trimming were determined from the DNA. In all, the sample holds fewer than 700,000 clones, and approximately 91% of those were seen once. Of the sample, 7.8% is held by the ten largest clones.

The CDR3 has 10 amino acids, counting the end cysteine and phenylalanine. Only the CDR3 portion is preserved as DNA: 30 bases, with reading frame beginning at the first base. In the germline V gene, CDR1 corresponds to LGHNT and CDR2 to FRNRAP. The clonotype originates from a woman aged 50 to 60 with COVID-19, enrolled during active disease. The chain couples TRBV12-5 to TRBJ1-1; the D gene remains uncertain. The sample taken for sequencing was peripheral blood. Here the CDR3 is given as CATRGTEAFF. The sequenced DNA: TGTGCCACACGGGGAACTGAAGCTTTCTTT.